Following are 13 T cell receptor beta chains from one sample sequenced in a study of Tregs in tolerant kidney transplant recipients. Only in-frame clones appear in the TCRdb table, and some are missing; sequencing was by immunoSEQ multiplex PCR. The table has around 230,000 clones, about four fifths seen once. Specimen: CD4+ T cells from blood. Receptor source: a human donor in good health.

This chain joins TRBV2 and TRBJ1-4, with no clear D. The V gene lost 3 bases and the J gene lost 5 bases, with 10 bases spanning the gap. CDR1 SNHLY and CDR2 FYNNEI come from the germline V gene. The length of the CDR3 is 14 residues. The CDR3 reads CASSESQRNEKLFF. DNA for the CDR3: TGTGCCAGCAGTGAGTCGCAGAGAAATGAAAAACTGTTTTTT.

The chain carries TRBV6-5 and TRBJ1-2; TRBD1 is a possible D gene (5 bases). The CDR3 sequence is 16 residues long. V was pared by 0 bases and J by 0 bases, with 11 bases between. CDR1 and CDR2 (germline): MNHEY, SVGAGI. CDR3 region: CASSYSEGTANYGYTF. CDR3 coding DNA: TGTGCCAGCAGTTACTCGGAGGGGACGGCTAACTATGGCTACACCTTC.

This rearrangement joins TRBV2 to TRBJ1-1, with 7 nucleotides matching TRBD1. Per the germline V gene, CDR1 is SNHLY and CDR2 is FYNNEI. This CDR3 is built from 13 residues. J gave up 4 bases and V 8 bases, and 7 bases lay outside the gene matches. The CDR3 DNA is TGTGCCAGCCTGACAGGGCTCGGCACTGAAGCTTTCTTT. Translation: CASLTGLGTEAFF. Full variable domain (outside the CDR3, taken from reference TRBV2 and TRBJ1-1): EPEVTQTPSHQVTQMGQEVILRCVPISNHLYFYWYRQILGQKVEFLVSFYNNEISEKSEIFDDQFSVERPDGSNFTLKIRSTKLEDSAMYFCASLTGLGTEAFFGQGTRLTVV.

The V and J genes are TRBV5-4 and TRBJ1-2, with 8 bases lining up with TRBD1. J was trimmed by 6 bases and V by 1 base; bases with no gene match: 8. This CDR3 is 15 amino acids long. Per the germline V gene, CDR1 is SGHNT and CDR2 is YYREEE (reference sequence). The CDR3 here is CASSLPGQGWNGYTF. As DNA, the CDR3 is TGTGCCAGCAGCTTGCCTGGACAGGGTTGGAATGGCTACACCTTC.

The rearrangement links TRBV14 to TRBJ1-2; perhaps TRBD1 as D (6 bases). The CDR3 spans 15 residues. Germline values: CDR1 SGHDN, CDR2 FVKESK. V was trimmed by 0 bases and J by 6 bases, leaving 14 bases between them. The CDR3 nucleotides read TGTGCCAGCAGCCAAGATTCGAGGAGGGGGAATGGCTACACCTTC. Translated, it gives CASSQDSRRGNGYTF.

The V and J genes are TRBV4-2 and TRBJ2-7; D gene uncertain. Germline-derived CDR1 and CDR2 are LGHNA and YNFKEQ. The CDR3 loop spans 13 amino acids. V was pared by 4 bases and J by 2 bases, with 9 bases between. DNA for the CDR3: TGTGCCAGCAGCCTCGTTACAGCCTACGAGCAGTACTTC. Translating gives CASSLVTAYEQYF.

This chain joins TRBV5-4 and TRBJ1-2; 7 positions match TRBD1. The CDR3 is 14 amino acids. Unmatched junction bases numbered 3, after V lost 0 bases and J lost 4 bases. Per the germline V gene, CDR1 is SGHNT and CDR2 is YYREEE (reference sequence). The CDR3 DNA follows: TGTGCCAGCAGCTTGGGGGACAGCCTCTATGGCTACACCTTC. Its translation is CASSLGDSLYGYTF.

This clone has a handful of counts. V is TRBV19 and J is TRBJ1-2; no definite D call. Trimming left V 3 bases short and J 8 bases short, with 19 bases between. CDR3 length equals 15 residues. CDR1 and CDR2 (germline): LNHDA, SQIVND (reference sequence). CDR3 protein: CASSISTQIRGGYTF. The CDR3 DNA reads as TGTGCCAGTAGTATCTCCACCCAGATCCGAGGGGGCTACACCTTC. Complete variable domain (other parts from reference TRBV19 and TRBJ1-2): DGGITQSPKYLFRKEGQNVTLSCEQNLNHDAMYWYRQDPGQGLRLIYYSQIVNDFQKGDIAEGYSVSREKKESFPLTVTSAQKNPTAFYLCASSISTQIRGGYTFGSGTRLTVV.

In this sample, this clone turned up a few times. As DNA, the CDR3 is TGTGCCAGCAGCCCCGACCCGGGCAGGGGGGCCGGGGAGCTGTTTTTT. Its translation: CASSPDPGRGAGELFF. The chain recombines TRBV5-4 with TRBJ2-2, with D perhaps matching TRBD1 (7 bases). CDR3 length: 16 residues. Trimming stripped 4 bases from V and 6 bases from J, with 19 bases between. The germline CDR1 and CDR2 sequences are SGHNT and YYREEE (reference sequence).

The chain combines TRBV20-1 with TRBJ2-7; tentative D call: TRBD2 (6 bases). In germline, CDR1 is DFQATT, CDR2 SNEGSKA (reference sequence). Trimming took 5 bases from V and 3 from J, leaving 8 bases between them. The CDR3 spans 11 residues. CDR3 DNA sequence: TGCAGTGCTTTTAGCGGCTACGAGCAGTACTTC. It codes for CSAFSGYEQYF.

The chain links TRBV4-1 to TRBJ2-5; D may be TRBD2 (6 bases). Per germline, CDR1 MGHRA and CDR2 YSYEKL. The CDR3 spans 15 residues. With 4 bases removed from V and 0 bases from J, the gap between germline ends came to 12 bases. The CDR3 spells CASSRFSSDQETQYF. The CDR3 DNA follows: TGCGCCAGCAGCCGCTTCTCTAGCGACCAAGAGACCCAGTACTTC.

J is TRBJ1-1 and V is TRBV5-1; TRBD1 agrees at 10 bases. Germline CDR1 is SGHRS and CDR2 is YFSETQ. Trimming cost V 7 bases and J 5 bases; bases outside gene matches: 8. There are 14 residues in the CDR3. The CDR3 here is CASGRDRGKTEAFF. In nucleotides, the CDR3 is TGCGCCAGCGGCCGGGACAGGGGAAAAACTGAAGCTTTCTTT.

The chain couples TRBV30 to TRBJ2-7, with D maybe TRBD2 (6 bases). Germline V lookup: CDR1 GTSNPN, CDR2 SVGIG (reference sequence). V gave up 3 bases and J gave up 2 bases, with 11 bases separating them. CDR3 length: 13 residues. The CDR3 sequence: CAWRRDVAYEQYF. The CDR3 region has the DNA TGTGCCTGGAGGCGGGACGTTGCCTACGAGCAGTACTTC.